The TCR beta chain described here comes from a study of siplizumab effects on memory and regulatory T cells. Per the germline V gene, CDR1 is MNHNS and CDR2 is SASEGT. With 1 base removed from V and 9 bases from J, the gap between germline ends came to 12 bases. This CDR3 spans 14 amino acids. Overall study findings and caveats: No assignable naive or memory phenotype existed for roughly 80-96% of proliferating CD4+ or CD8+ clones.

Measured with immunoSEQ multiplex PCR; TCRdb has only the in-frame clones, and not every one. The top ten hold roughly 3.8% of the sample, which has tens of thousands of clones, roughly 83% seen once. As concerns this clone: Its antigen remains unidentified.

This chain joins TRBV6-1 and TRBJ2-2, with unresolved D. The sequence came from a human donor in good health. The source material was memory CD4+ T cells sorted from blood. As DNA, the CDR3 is TGTGCCAGCAGTGAAGGCGAAGATTCGCGGGAGCTGTTTTTT. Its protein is CASSEGEDSRELFF.